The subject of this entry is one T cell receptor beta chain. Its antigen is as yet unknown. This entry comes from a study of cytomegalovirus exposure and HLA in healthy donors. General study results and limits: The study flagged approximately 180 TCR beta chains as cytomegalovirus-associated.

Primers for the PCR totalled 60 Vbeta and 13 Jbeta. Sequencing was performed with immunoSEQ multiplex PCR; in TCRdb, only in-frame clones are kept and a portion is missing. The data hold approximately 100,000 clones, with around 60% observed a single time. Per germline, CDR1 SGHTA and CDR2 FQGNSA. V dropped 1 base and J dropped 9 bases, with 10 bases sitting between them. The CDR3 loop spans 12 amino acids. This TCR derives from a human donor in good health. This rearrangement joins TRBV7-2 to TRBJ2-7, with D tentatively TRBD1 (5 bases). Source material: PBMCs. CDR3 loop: CASSLDHRGQYF. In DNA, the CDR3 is TGTGCCAGCAGCTTAGATCATAGGGGGCAGTACTTC.